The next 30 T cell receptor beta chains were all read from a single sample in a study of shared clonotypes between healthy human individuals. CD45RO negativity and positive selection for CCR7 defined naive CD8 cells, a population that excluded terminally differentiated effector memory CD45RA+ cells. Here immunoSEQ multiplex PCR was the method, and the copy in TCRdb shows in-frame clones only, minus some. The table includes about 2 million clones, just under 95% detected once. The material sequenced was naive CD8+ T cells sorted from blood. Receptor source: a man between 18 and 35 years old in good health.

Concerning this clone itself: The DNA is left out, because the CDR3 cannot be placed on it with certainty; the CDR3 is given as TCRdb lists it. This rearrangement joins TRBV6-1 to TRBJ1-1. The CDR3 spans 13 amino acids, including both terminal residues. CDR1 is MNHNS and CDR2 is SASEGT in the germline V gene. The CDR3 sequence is CASILEGGTEAFF.

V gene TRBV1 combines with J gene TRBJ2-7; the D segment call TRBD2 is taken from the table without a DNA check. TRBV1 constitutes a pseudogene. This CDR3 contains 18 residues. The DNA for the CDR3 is TGCACCAGCAGCCAAGATCTGAGCGGGAGGTCGAGCTCCTACGAGCAGTACTTC. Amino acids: CTSSQDLSGRSSSYEQYF.

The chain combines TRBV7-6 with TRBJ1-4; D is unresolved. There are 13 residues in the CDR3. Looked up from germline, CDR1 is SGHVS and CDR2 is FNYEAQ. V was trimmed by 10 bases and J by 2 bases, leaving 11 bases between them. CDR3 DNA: TGTGCCATCTCCGCAGGCACTAATGAAAAACTGTTTTTT. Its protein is CAISAGTNEKLFF.

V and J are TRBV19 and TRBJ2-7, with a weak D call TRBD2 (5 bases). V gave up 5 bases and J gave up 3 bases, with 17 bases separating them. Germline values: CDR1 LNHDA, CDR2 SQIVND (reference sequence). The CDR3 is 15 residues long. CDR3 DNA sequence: TGTGCCAGTAGTTCTTTCCCGGGGTCCGGCTACGAGCAGTACTTC. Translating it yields CASSSFPGSGYEQYF.

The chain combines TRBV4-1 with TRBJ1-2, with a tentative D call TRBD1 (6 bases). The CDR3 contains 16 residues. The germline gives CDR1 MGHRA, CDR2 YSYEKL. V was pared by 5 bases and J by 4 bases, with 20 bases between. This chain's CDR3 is CASSYDGRGSSYGYTF. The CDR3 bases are TGCGCCAGCAGCTACGACGGCAGGGGCAGTAGCTATGGCTACACCTTC.

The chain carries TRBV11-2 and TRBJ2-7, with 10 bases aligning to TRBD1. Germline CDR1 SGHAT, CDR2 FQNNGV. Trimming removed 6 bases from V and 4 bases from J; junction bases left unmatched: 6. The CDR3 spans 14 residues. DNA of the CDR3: TGTGCCAGCAGTTGGGACAGGGGTTTTTACGAGCAGTACTTC. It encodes CASSWDRGFYEQYF.

The CDR3 reads CASSDKRVWQKIGNEKLFF. CDR3 in DNA: TGCGCCAGCAGTGATAAGCGGGTTTGGCAGAAGATAGGGAATGAAAAACTGTTTTTT. V gene TRBV10-1 combines with J gene TRBJ1-4; no clear D. The V gene lost 3 bases and the J gene lost 5 bases, with 25 bases spanning the gap. Germline V gene sequence: CDR1 WNHNN, CDR2 SYGVQD (reference sequence). The CDR3 length is 19 residues.

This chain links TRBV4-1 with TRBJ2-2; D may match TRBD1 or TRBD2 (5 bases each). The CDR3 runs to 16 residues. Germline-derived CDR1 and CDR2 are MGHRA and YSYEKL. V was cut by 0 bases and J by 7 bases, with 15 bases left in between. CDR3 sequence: CASSQDRAGSGGELFF. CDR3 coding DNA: TGCGCCAGCAGCCAAGATAGGGCAGGGAGCGGCGGGGAGCTGTTTTTT.

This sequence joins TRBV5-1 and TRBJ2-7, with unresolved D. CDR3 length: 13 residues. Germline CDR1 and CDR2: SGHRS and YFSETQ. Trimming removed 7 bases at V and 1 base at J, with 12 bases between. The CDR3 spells CASQQDVSYEQYF. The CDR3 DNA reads TGCGCCAGCCAGCAAGACGTTTCCTACGAGCAGTACTTC.

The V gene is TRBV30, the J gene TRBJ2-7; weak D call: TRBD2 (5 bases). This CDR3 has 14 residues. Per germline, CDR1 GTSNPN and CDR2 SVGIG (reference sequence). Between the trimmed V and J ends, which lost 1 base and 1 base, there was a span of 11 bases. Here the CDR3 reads CAWSAPGGSYEQYF. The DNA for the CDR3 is TGTGCCTGGAGTGCTCCCGGAGGATCCTACGAGCAGTACTTC.

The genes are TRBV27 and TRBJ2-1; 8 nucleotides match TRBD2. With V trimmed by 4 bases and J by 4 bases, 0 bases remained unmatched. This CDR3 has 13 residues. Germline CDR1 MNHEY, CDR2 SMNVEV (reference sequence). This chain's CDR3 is CASSSGGYNEQFF. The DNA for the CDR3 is TGTGCCAGCAGTTCGGGGGGGTACAATGAGCAGTTCTTC.

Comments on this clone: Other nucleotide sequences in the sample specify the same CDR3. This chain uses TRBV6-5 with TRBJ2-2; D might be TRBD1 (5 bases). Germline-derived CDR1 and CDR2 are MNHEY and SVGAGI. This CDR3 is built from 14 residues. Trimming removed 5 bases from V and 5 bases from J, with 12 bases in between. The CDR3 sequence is CASSPGLGTGELFF. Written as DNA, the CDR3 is TGTGCCAGCAGTCCAGGGTTAGGGACCGGGGAGCTGTTTTTT.

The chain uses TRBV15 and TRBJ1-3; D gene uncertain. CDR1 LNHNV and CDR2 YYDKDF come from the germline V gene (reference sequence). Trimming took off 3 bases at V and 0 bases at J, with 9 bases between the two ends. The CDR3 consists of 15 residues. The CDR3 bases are TGTGCCACCAGCAGGGGCCGGGGCTCTGGAAACACCATATATTTT. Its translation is CATSRGRGSGNTIYF.

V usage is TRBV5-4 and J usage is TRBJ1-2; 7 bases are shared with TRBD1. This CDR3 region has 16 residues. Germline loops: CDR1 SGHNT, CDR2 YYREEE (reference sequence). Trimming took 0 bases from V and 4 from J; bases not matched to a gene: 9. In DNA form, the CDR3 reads TGTGCCAGCAGCTTGGGAGGTCAGGGGGGTTTCTATGGCTACACCTTC. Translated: CASSLGGQGGFYGYTF.

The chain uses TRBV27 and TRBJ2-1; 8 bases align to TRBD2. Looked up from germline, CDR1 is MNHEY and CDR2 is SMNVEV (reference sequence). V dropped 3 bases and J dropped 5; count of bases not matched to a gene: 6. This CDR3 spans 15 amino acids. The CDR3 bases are TGTGCCAGCAGTTTGGCCGGGACTAGTCACAATGAGCAGTTCTTC. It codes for CASSLAGTSHNEQFF.

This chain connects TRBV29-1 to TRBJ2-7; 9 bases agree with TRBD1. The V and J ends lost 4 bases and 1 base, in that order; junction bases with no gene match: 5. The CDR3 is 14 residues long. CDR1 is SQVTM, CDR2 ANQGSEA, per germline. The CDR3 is CSVVSGTGSYEQYF. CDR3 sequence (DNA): TGCAGCGTTGTCTCCGGGACAGGGTCCTACGAGCAGTACTTC.

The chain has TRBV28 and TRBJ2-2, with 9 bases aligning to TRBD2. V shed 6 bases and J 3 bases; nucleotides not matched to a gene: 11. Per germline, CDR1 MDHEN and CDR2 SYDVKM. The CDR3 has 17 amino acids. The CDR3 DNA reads TGTGCCAGCAGCCGGGTAGCGGGGGTAGTAGACACCGGGGAGCTGTTTTTT. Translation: CASSRVAGVVDTGELFF.

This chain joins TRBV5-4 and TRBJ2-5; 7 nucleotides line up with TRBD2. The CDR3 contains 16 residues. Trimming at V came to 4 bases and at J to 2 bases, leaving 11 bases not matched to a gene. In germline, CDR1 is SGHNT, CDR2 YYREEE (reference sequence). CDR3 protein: CASSPYVTGGQETQYF. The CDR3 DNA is TGTGCCAGCAGCCCTTACGTCACGGGGGGTCAAGAGACCCAGTACTTC.

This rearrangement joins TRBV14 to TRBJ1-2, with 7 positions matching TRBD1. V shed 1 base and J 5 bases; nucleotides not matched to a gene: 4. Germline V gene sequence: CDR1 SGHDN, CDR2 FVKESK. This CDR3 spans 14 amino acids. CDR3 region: CASSQGQGGYGYTF. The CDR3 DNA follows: TGTGCCAGCAGCCAAGGTCAGGGGGGTTATGGCTACACCTTC.

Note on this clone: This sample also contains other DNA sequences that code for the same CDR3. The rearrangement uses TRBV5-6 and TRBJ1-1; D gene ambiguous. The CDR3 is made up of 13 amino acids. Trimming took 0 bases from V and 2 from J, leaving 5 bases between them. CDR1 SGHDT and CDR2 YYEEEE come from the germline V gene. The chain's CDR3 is CASSLDRNTEAFF. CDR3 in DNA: TGTGCCAGCAGCTTGGACCGCAACACTGAAGCTTTCTTT.

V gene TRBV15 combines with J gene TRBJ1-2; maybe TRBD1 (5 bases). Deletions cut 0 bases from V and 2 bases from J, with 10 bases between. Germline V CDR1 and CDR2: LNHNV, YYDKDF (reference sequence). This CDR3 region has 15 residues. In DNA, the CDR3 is TGTGCCACCAGCAGAGATAGGACACCGAACTATGGCTACACCTTC. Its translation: CATSRDRTPNYGYTF.

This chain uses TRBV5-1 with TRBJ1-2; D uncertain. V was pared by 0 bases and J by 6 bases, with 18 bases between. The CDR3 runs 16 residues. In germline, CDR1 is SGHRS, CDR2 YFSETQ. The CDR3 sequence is CASSLGQTHLGDGYTF. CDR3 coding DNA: TGCGCCAGCAGCTTGGGGCAGACCCACCTCGGGGATGGCTACACCTTC.

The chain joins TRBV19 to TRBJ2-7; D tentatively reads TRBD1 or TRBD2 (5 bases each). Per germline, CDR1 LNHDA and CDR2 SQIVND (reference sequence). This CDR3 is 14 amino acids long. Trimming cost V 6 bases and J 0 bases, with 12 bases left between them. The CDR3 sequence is CASSWDGFSYEQYF. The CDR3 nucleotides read TGTGCCAGTAGCTGGGACGGATTCTCCTACGAGCAGTACTTC.

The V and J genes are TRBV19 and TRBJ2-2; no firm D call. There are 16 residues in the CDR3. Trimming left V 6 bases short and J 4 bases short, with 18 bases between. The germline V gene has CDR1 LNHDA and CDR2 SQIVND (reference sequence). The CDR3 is CASSTLPPRLTGELFF. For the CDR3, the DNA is TGTGCCAGTAGCACGCTGCCCCCGAGGCTCACCGGGGAGCTGTTTTTT.

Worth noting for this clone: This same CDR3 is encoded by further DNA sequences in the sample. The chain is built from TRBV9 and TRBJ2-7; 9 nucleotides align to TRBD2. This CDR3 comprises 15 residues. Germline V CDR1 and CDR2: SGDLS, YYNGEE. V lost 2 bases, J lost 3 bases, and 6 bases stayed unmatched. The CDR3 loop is CASSVGGSGSYEQYF. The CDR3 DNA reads TGTGCCAGCAGCGTCGGCGGTAGCGGGAGCTACGAGCAGTACTTC.

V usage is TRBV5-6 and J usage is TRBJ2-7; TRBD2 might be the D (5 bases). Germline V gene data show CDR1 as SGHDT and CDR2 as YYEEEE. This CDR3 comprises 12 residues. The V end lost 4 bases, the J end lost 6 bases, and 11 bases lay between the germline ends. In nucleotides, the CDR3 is TGTGCCAGCAGCCATATTAGCGTCGAGCAGTACTTC. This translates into CASSHISVEQYF.

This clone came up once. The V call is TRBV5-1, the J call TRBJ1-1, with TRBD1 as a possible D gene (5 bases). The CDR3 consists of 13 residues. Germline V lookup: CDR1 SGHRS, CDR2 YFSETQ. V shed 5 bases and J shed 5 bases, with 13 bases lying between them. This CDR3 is CASRTPGNTEAFF. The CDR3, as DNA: TGCGCCAGCAGAACCCCAGGGAATACTGAAGCTTTCTTT.

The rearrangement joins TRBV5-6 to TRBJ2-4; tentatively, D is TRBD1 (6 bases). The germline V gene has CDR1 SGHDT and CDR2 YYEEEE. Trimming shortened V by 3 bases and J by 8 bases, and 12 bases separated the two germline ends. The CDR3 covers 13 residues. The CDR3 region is CASSWEQGDIQYF. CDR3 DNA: TGTGCCAGCAGCTGGGAACAGGGAGACATTCAGTACTTC.

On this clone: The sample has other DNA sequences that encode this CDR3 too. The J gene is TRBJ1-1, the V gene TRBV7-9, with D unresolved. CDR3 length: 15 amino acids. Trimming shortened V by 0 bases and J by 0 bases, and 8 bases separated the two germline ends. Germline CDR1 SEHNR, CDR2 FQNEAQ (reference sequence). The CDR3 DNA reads TGTGCCAGCAGCTTAGCTACGGGCCTGAACACTGAAGCTTTCTTT. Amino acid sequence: CASSLATGLNTEAFF.

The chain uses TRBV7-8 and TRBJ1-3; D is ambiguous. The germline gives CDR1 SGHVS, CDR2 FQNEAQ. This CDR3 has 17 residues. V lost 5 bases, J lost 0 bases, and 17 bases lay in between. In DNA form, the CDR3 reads TGTGCCAGCAGCCCCGAATACGGGCATTACTCTGGAAACACCATATATTTT. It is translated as CASSPEYGHYSGNTIYF. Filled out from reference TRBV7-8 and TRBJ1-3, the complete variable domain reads GAGVSQSPRYKVAKRGQDVALRCDPISGHVSLFWYQQALGQGPEFLTYFQNEAQLDKSGLPSDRFFAERPEGSVSTLKIQRTQQEDSAVYLCASSPEYGHYSGNTIYFGEGSWLTVV.